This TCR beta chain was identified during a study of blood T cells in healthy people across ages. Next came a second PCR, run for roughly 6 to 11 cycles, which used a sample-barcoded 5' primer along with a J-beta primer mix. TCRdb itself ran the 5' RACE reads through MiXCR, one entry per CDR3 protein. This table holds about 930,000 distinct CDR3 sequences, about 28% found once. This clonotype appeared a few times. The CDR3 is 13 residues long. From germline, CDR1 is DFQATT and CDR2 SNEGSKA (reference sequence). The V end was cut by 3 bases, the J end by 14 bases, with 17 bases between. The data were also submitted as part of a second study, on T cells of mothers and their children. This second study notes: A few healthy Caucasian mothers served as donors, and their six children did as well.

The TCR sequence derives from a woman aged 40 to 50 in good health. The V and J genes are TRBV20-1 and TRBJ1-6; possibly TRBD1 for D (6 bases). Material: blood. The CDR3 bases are TGCAGTGCTAGTTTCACCCGACAGGAGGCCCTCCACTTT. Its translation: CSASFTRQEALHF.